The 5 T cell receptor beta chains below all came from one sample that was sequenced in a study of blood T cell repertoires in COVID-19. Generated by immunoSEQ multiplex PCR, the TCRdb table keeps only in-frame clones and is missing some. The repertoire holds 350,000 to 450,000 clones, with 88% as singletons. The source material was PBMCs or T cells enriched from blood (not recorded which). The receptor source for this set is a woman in her late teens or twenties who had been exposed to COVID-19.

The chain joins TRBV7-2 to TRBJ1-6; 11 bases agree with TRBD1. V lost 5 bases, J lost 7 bases, and 10 bases stayed unmatched. Germline V gene data show CDR1 as SGHTA and CDR2 as FQGNSA. The CDR3 spans 17 residues. The chain's CDR3 is CASSPLGQGASNSPLHF. In DNA, the CDR3 is TGTGCCAGCAGCCCCCTCGGACAGGGGGCCTCCAATTCACCCCTCCACTTT.

The chain uses TRBV28 and TRBJ1-1; perhaps TRBD1 as D (5 bases). Germline assignment: CDR1 MDHEN and CDR2 SYDVKM. V lost 6 bases and J lost 0, with 14 bases in between. The CDR3 is made up of 15 amino acids. The CDR3 DNA reads TGTGCCAGCAGCCCATGGGACTCCATGAACACTGAAGCTTTCTTT. Translated, it gives CASSPWDSMNTEAFF.

The chain joins TRBV28 to TRBJ2-3, with a tentative D call TRBD2 (5 bases). This CDR3 is 15 amino acids long. V was trimmed by 3 bases and J by 3 bases, leaving 13 bases between them. Germline CDR1 MDHEN, CDR2 SYDVKM. CDR3 in DNA: TGTGCCAGCAGTTTTAGGAGTGGCGGGACAGATACGCAGTATTTT. This codes for CASSFRSGGTDTQYF.

This clone has only one observation. The V and J genes are TRBV3-1 (or the pseudogene TRBV3-2) and TRBJ2-3, with 8 bases fitting TRBD2. The germline CDR1 and CDR2 sequences are LGHDT and YNNKEL (reference sequence). J was trimmed by 2 bases and V by 2 bases; bases with no gene match: 12. The CDR3 consists of 18 residues. The CDR3 nucleotides read TGTGCCAGCAGCCAAAACCTGGGGTCTAGCGGGCTCACAGATACGCAGTATTTT. Its protein is CASSQNLGSSGLTDTQYF.

This chain links TRBV11-2 with TRBJ2-1; 12 bases map to TRBD2. The CDR3 is made up of 15 amino acids. V was clipped by 4 bases and J by 9 bases; unmatched bases: 7. Germline CDR1 reads SGHAT; CDR2 reads FQNNGV. DNA of the CDR3: TGTGCCAGCAGCTCAACTAGCGGGGGGAGTGGTGAGCAGTTCTTC. Translating gives CASSSTSGGSGEQFF. Full variable domain (missing parts from reference TRBV11-2 and TRBJ2-1): EAGVAQSPRYKIIEKRQSVAFWCNPISGHATLYWYQQILGQGPKLLIQFQNNGVVDDSQLPKDRFSAERLKGVDSTLKIQPAKLEDSAVYLCASSSTSGGSGEQFFGPGTRLTVL.